The T cell receptor beta chain under discussion was sequenced for a study of blood T cell repertoires in COVID-19. Produced via immunoSEQ multiplex PCR; TCRdb's table is partial and in-frame only. The table shows hundreds of thousands of clones, with about nine tenths occurring only once. The CDR3 is made up of 14 amino acids. Germline CDR1 is SGHRS and CDR2 is YFSETQ. The V end lost 3 bases, the J end lost 6 bases, and 13 bases lay between the germline ends. This rearrangement joins TRBV5-1 to TRBJ2-1; unclear D gene. Sequenced material: peripheral blood. This receptor was identified in a woman aged 25-40 years who had recovered from COVID-19. CDR3 protein: CASSSPGTANEQFF. The CDR3 nucleotides are TGCGCCAGCAGCTCCCCAGGAACGGCCAATGAGCAGTTCTTC.